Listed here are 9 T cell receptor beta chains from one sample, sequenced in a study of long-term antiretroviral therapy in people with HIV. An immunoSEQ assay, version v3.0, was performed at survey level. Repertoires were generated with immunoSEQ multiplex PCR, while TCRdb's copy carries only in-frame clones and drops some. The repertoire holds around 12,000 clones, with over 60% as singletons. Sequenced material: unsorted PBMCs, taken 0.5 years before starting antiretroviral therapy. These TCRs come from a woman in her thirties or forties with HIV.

The CDR3 loop reads CAWRRGARGGYTF. The CDR3 DNA reads as TGTGCCTGGAGAAGGGGCGCACGAGGCGGCTACACCTTC. The rearrangement uses TRBV30 and TRBJ1-2; D possibly corresponds to TRBD1 (5 bases). This CDR3 is 13 amino acids long. V was trimmed by 3 bases and J by 8 bases, leaving 16 bases between them. Germline assignment: CDR1 GTSNPN and CDR2 SVGIG (reference sequence).

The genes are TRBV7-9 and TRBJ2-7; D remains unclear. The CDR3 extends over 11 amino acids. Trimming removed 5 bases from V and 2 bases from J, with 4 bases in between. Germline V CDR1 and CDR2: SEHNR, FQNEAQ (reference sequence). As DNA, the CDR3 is TGTGCCAGCAGCACGACCTACGAGCAGTACTTC. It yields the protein CASSTTYEQYF.

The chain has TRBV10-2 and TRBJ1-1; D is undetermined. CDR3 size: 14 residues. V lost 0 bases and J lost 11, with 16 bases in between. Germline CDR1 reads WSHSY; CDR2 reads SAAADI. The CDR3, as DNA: TGCGCCAGCAGTGAGTCTCTTCGACGGAACAAGGCTTTCTTT. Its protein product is CASSESLRRNKAFF.

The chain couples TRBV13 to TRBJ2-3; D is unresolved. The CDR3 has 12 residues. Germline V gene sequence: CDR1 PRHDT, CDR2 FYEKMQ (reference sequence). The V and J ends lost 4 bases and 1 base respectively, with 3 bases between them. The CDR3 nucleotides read TGTGCCAGCAGCTCGGGCACAGATACGCAGTATTTT. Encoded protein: CASSSGTDTQYF.

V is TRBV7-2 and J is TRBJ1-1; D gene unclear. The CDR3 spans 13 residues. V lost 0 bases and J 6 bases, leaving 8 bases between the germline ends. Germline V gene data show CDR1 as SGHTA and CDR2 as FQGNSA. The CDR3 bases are TGTGCCAGCAGCTTAGCAGGAGTCCCTGAAGCTTTCTTT. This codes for CASSLAGVPEAFF.

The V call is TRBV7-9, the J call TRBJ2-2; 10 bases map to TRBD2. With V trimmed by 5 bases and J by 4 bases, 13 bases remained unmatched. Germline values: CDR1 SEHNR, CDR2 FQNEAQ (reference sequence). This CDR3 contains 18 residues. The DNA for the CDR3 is TGTGCCAGCAGCGAACACCAAGCGGGGGGGCTCGGCACCGGGGAGCTGTTTTTT. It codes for CASSEHQAGGLGTGELFF.

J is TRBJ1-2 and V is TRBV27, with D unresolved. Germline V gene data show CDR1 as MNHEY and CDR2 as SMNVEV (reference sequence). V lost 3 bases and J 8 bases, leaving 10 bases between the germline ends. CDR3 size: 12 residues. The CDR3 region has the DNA TGTGCCAGCAGTTTCCCTGGCCAGGGCTACACCTTC. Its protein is CASSFPGQGYTF.

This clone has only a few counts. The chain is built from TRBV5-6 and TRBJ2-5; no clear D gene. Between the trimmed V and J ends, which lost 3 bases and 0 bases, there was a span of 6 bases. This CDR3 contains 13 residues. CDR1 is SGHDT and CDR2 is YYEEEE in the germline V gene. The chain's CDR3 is CASSSAYQETQYF. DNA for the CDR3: TGTGCCAGCAGCTCTGCCTACCAAGAGACCCAGTACTTC.

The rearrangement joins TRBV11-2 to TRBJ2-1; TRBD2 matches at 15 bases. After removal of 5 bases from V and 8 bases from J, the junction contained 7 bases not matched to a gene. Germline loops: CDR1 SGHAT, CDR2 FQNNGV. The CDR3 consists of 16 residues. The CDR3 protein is CASSLGLAGGGDEQFF. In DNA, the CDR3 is TGTGCCAGCAGCCTCGGACTAGCGGGAGGGGGGGATGAGCAGTTCTTC. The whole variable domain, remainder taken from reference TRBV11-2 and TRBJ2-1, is EAGVAQSPRYKIIEKRQSVAFWCNPISGHATLYWYQQILGQGPKLLIQFQNNGVVDDSQLPKDRFSAERLKGVDSTLKIQPAKLEDSAVYLCASSLGLAGGGDEQFFGPGTRLTVL.